One and the same sample provided the 18 T cell receptor beta chains below, sequenced in a study of blood T cell repertoires in COVID-19. The assay was immunoSEQ multiplex PCR, and TCRdb's table has in-frame clones only and misses some. Of fewer than 200,000 clones in the sample, 90% to 95% were seen once. Sequencing was performed on peripheral blood. Receptors were obtained from a woman between 45 and 65 years old with acute or convalescent COVID-19.

This chain links TRBV19 with TRBJ1-1; D perhaps matches TRBD1 (6 bases). This CDR3 spans 17 amino acids. Trimming took 6 bases from V and 1 from J, leaving 21 bases between them. Germline loops: CDR1 LNHDA, CDR2 SQIVND (reference sequence). The CDR3 sequence is CASRTWGAGEGNTEAFF. The CDR3 DNA reads as TGTGCCAGTAGAACATGGGGCGCAGGGGAGGGGAACACTGAAGCTTTCTTT.

The genes are TRBV4-2 and TRBJ2-7, with 11 positions matching TRBD2. The germline V gene encodes CDR1 LGHNA and CDR2 YNFKEQ. Trimming cost V 3 bases and J 0 bases; bases outside gene matches: 7. The CDR3 spans 17 residues. The CDR3 sequence: CASSHPRTSGSSYEQYF. CDR3 sequence (DNA): TGTGCCAGCAGCCATCCTCGAACTAGCGGGAGCTCCTACGAGCAGTACTTC.

This chain links TRBV9 with TRBJ2-5, with D uncertain. V dropped 3 bases and J dropped 6 bases, with 24 bases sitting between them. CDR1 and CDR2 from the germline V gene are SGDLS and YYNGEE. CDR3 size: 17 residues. The CDR3, as DNA: TGTGCCAGCAGCGCTCGCCCCGACGGTGCGGATTGGAAGACCCAGTACTTC. Its protein is CASSARPDGADWKTQYF.

This sequence joins TRBV4-1 and TRBJ2-5, with a weak D call TRBD1 (5 bases). Germline-derived CDR1 and CDR2 are MGHRA and YSYEKL. V lost 8 bases, J lost 5 bases, and 15 bases lay in between. This CDR3 spans 13 amino acids. DNA of the CDR3: TGCGCCAGCGGGCACAGGATTGAGGAGACCCAGTACTTC. Its protein product is CASGHRIEETQYF.

This chain uses TRBV19 with TRBJ2-6; no clear D gene. The CDR3 extends over 13 amino acids. With 6 bases removed from V and 4 bases from J, the gap between germline ends came to 7 bases. Germline loops: CDR1 LNHDA, CDR2 SQIVND (reference sequence). This CDR3 is CASREPGANVLTF. CDR3 DNA sequence: TGTGCCAGTAGGGAGCCCGGGGCCAACGTCCTGACTTTC.

The chain couples TRBV5-1 to TRBJ2-7; TRBD2 matches 11 bases. The junction had 3 bases not matched to a gene; V was cut back by 4 bases and J by 0 bases. CDR1 and CDR2 from the germline V gene are SGHRS and YFSETQ. The CDR3 has 15 residues. CDR3: CASSPGLAASYEQYF. The CDR3 DNA is TGCGCCAGCAGCCCGGGACTAGCGGCCTCCTACGAGCAGTACTTC. Combining the CDR3 with reference TRBV5-1 and TRBJ2-7 gives the whole variable domain KAGVTQTPRYLIKTRGQQVTLSCSPISGHRSVSWYQQTPGQGLQFLFEYFSETQRNKGNFPGRFSGRQFSNSRSEMNVSTLELGDSALYLCASSPGLAASYEQYFGPGTRLTVT.

The chain couples TRBV19 to TRBJ1-5; D gene unclear. CDR3 size: 16 residues. CDR1 is LNHDA and CDR2 is SQIVND in the germline V gene (reference sequence). The V and J ends lost 5 bases and 0 bases respectively, with 14 bases between them. This chain's CDR3 is CASSRGGPNSNQPQHF. CDR3 DNA sequence: TGTGCCAGTAGTCGGGGAGGGCCGAATAGCAATCAGCCCCAGCATTTT.

The chain employs TRBV24-1 and TRBJ1-5, with D tentatively TRBD1 (6 bases). Per the germline V gene, CDR1 is KGHDR and CDR2 is SFDVKD. The germline V and J ends were trimmed by 5 bases and 6 bases, with 13 bases remaining between them. The CDR3 loop spans 14 amino acids. The CDR3 region has the DNA TGTGCCACCAGTGCCGAACAGGGCAGTCAGCCCCAGCATTTT. This codes for CATSAEQGSQPQHF.

This sequence joins TRBV30 and TRBJ1-2; 8 positions match TRBD1. CDR1 is GTSNPN and CDR2 is SVGIG in the germline V gene (reference sequence). This CDR3 is 15 amino acids long. The V segment lost 4 bases and the J segment 0 bases; nucleotides outside the gene matches: 7. CDR3 protein: CAWTFGRGPNYGYTF. CDR3 DNA: TGTGCCTGGACCTTCGGCAGGGGGCCTAACTATGGCTACACCTTC.

The chain links TRBV11-1 to TRBJ2-1, with 10 nucleotides matching TRBD1. The CDR3 has 15 residues. The V gene's germline CDR1 is SGHAT and CDR2 FQDESV (reference sequence). The V segment lost 8 bases and the J segment 7 bases; nucleotides outside the gene matches: 11. Written as DNA, the CDR3 is TGTGCCAGCGCGGCACCCTTGGGACAGGGGAATGAGCAGTTCTTC. Residues: CASAAPLGQGNEQFF.

Note on this clone: The junction departs from the called germline gene at one end, perhaps through a read error. The chain carries TRBV5-1 and TRBJ2-7; D gene uncertain. In germline, CDR1 is SGHRS, CDR2 YFSETQ. CDR3 length: 15 amino acids. The CDR3 protein is CASSLEIGASYEQYF. CDR3 DNA sequence: TGCGCCAGCAGCTTGGAAATTGGAGCTTCCTATGAGCAGTACTTC.

The chain combines TRBV15 with TRBJ2-6; TRBD2 might be the D (6 bases). The CDR3 loop spans 18 amino acids. With 5 bases removed from V and 0 bases from J, the gap between germline ends came to 17 bases. CDR1 is LNHNV and CDR2 is YYDKDF in the germline V gene (reference sequence). The CDR3 here is CATSPRLEGSSGANVLTF. In DNA, the CDR3 is TGTGCCACCAGCCCCCGACTAGAGGGGAGCTCTGGGGCCAACGTCCTGACTTTC.

The V gene is TRBV10-3, the J gene TRBJ2-7; 9 bases align to TRBD1. Germline loops: CDR1 ENHRY, CDR2 SYGVKD. The V and J ends lost 3 bases and 0 bases, in that order; junction bases with no gene match: 12. The CDR3 has 18 amino acids. The CDR3 nucleotides read TGTGCCATCAGTGACGGGACAGGGTCAAAACCGCGCTCCTACGAGCAGTACTTC. Amino acids: CAISDGTGSKPRSYEQYF.

The chain couples TRBV27 to TRBJ2-3, with D perhaps matching TRBD2 (5 bases). V was pared by 3 bases and J by 0 bases, with 10 bases between. Germline CDR1 MNHEY, CDR2 SMNVEV (reference sequence). The CDR3 is made up of 15 amino acids. The CDR3 coding sequence is TGTGCCAGCAGTTTCATCGGGGATAGCACAGATACGCAGTATTTT. This encodes CASSFIGDSTDTQYF.

The table lists this clone with a count of one. This chain joins TRBV28 and TRBJ1-5, with a possible D match to TRBD1 (5 bases). Germline assignment: CDR1 MDHEN and CDR2 SYDVKM. V was trimmed by 5 bases and J by 5 bases, leaving 16 bases between them. This CDR3 comprises 15 residues. CDR3 sequence reads: CASSGFGGTDQPQHF. CDR3 bases: TGTGCCAGCAGTGGATTCGGGGGGACGGATCAGCCCCAGCATTTT.

V is TRBV5-6 and J is TRBJ2-5, with D perhaps TRBD1 (7 bases). V lost 4 bases to trimming and J lost 4 bases, with 14 bases between them. Germline CDR1 SGHDT, CDR2 YYEEEE. The CDR3 runs 14 residues. In DNA form, the CDR3 reads TGTGCCAGCAGCAGGGGGCAGGGAGGAGAGACCCAGTACTTC. Its protein product is CASSRGQGGETQYF. Together with reference TRBV5-6 and TRBJ2-5, the CDR3 gives the full variable domain: DAGVTQSPTHLIKTRGQQVTLRCSPKSGHDTVSWYQQALGQGPQFIFQYYEEEERQRGNFPDRFSGHQFPNYSSELNVNALLLGDSALYLCASSRGQGGETQYFGPGTRLLVL.

The count of this clone is one. The chain links TRBV2 to TRBJ1-1; D is unresolved. The CDR3 runs to 12 residues. Germline CDR1 reads SNHLY; CDR2 reads FYNNEI. Between the trimmed V and J ends, which lost 4 bases and 7 bases, there was a span of 10 bases. CDR3 nucleotide sequence: TGTGCCAGCAGTGGCGACATCAGTGAAGCTTTCTTT. This gives the protein CASSGDISEAFF.

This rearrangement joins TRBV4-1 to TRBJ2-1, with 7 bases fitting TRBD2. With V trimmed by 0 bases and J by 4 bases, 15 bases remained unmatched. There are 19 residues in the CDR3. Germline CDR1 MGHRA, CDR2 YSYEKL. CDR3 DNA sequence: TGCGCCAGCAGCCAAGAAGCGTCACTAGCGTTTTTTCAATACAATGAGCAGTTCTTC. Translation: CASSQEASLAFFQYNEQFF.